One and the same sample provided the 30 T cell receptor beta chains below, sequenced in a study of shared clonotypes between healthy human individuals. Sequencing used immunoSEQ multiplex PCR; TCRdb keeps in-frame clones, though not all of them. The table shows a few million clones, with more than 85% occurring only once. The sequencing sample was made of naive CD4+ T cells from PBMCs. Subset here: CD45RA+ positively selected. The receptors shown here come from a man younger than 35 in good health. Some clones in this sample may be carry-over from other donors' samples.

V gene TRBV11-3 combines with J gene TRBJ2-7; D uncertain. The germline gives CDR1 SGHNT, CDR2 YENEEA. Deletions cut 3 bases from V and 6 bases from J, with 12 bases between. CDR3 length equals 13 residues. The CDR3 nucleotides are TGTGCCAGCAGCTTCGGTCGTCTGGGCGAGCAGTACTTC. This encodes CASSFGRLGEQYF.

This chain links TRBV5-6 with TRBJ2-2; 7 nucleotides match TRBD2. Germline assignment: CDR1 SGHDT and CDR2 YYEEEE. The ends lost 2 bases at V and 1 base at J; junction bases unmatched: 8. The CDR3 loop spans 17 amino acids. The CDR3 here is CASSFPFSSGNTGELFF. The CDR3 DNA sequence: TGTGCCAGCAGCTTTCCCTTTTCTAGCGGGAACACCGGGGAGCTGTTTTTT.

The sample holds one count of this clone. Other nucleotide sequences from this sample produce the same CDR3. This sequence joins TRBV2 and TRBJ1-4; 9 bases map to TRBD1. With V trimmed by 6 bases and J by 8 bases, 4 bases remained unmatched. CDR1 is SNHLY, CDR2 FYNNEI, per germline. The CDR3 loop spans 13 amino acids. CDR3 DNA: TGTGCCAGCAGCGGGACAGGGAGGGAAAAACTGTTTTTT. Its translation is CASSGTGREKLFF.

The chain couples TRBV7-9 to TRBJ2-7; TRBD1 matches at 8 bases. The ends lost 5 bases at V and 9 bases at J; junction bases unmatched: 6. The germline V gene encodes CDR1 SEHNR and CDR2 FQNEAQ (reference sequence). This CDR3 is built from 12 residues. CDR3 amino acids: CASSQGARGQYF. The DNA for the CDR3 is TGTGCCAGCAGCCAGGGGGCTCGGGGGCAGTACTTC.

The chain uses TRBV25-1 and TRBJ1-2; 8 nucleotides align to TRBD1. Germline V gives CDR1 MGHDK, CDR2 SYGVNS. The CDR3 has 15 amino acids. V lost 3 bases, J lost 8 bases, and 11 bases stayed unmatched. CDR3 nucleotides: TGTGCCAGCAGTGATTCCGGGACAGGAGTATGGGGCTACACCTTC. Amino acid sequence: CASSDSGTGVWGYTF.

The chain links TRBV27 to TRBJ1-2; 9 bases line up with TRBD1. The germline CDR1 and CDR2 sequences are MNHEY and SMNVEV (reference sequence). The length of the CDR3 is 16 residues. V dropped 4 bases and J dropped 3; count of bases not matched to a gene: 9. For the CDR3, the DNA is TGTGCCAGCAGTTCGGGACAGGGCAGAGGGGACTATGGCTACACCTTC. Protein: CASSSGQGRGDYGYTF.

The V and J genes are TRBV28 and TRBJ2-7, with TRBD1 matching 8 bases. V dropped 5 bases and J dropped 3; count of bases not matched to a gene: 12. This CDR3 is 16 amino acids long. Germline V gives CDR1 MDHEN, CDR2 SYDVKM. CDR3 DNA sequence: TGTGCCAGCAGTCCCCTCGGGCAGGGGGCCTTCTACGAGCAGTACTTC. Its protein product is CASSPLGQGAFYEQYF.

The rearrangement links TRBV28 to TRBJ2-6, with 7 bases that match TRBD1. The CDR3 loop spans 17 amino acids. Germline values: CDR1 MDHEN, CDR2 SYDVKM. Trimming at V came to 5 bases and at J to 0 bases, leaving 7 bases not matched to a gene. CDR3 sequence (DNA): TGTGCCAGCAGTCCTCCGGGACAGTTCTCTGGGGCCAACGTCCTGACTTTC. Translating it yields CASSPPGQFSGANVLTF.

The V gene is TRBV5-1, the J gene TRBJ2-2, with a weak D call TRBD1 (6 bases). The CDR3 length is 18 residues. The V gene lost 4 bases and the J gene lost 0 bases, with 19 bases spanning the gap. Germline V gene sequence: CDR1 SGHRS, CDR2 YFSETQ. CDR3 DNA: TGCGCCAGCAGCAGTCCGGGACAACTCGTCGCGAACACCGGGGAGCTGTTTTTT. This codes for CASSSPGQLVANTGELFF.

The chain links TRBV7-8 to TRBJ2-7; 12 nucleotides align to TRBD1. This CDR3 comprises 18 residues. V gave up 2 bases and J gave up 2 bases; unmatched junction bases: 10. CDR1 is SGHVS, CDR2 FQNEAQ, per germline. CDR3 nucleotides: TGTGCCAGCAGCTTAACCCCGGGACAGGGGGCAGGGGCCTACGAGCAGTACTTC. Protein: CASSLTPGQGAGAYEQYF.

This clone was seen a few times. The genes are TRBV28 and TRBJ1-5; D not certain. Trimming left V 5 bases short and J 5 bases short, with 10 bases between. The CDR3 totals 13 residues. Germline-derived CDR1 and CDR2 are MDHEN and SYDVKM. DNA of the CDR3: TGTGCCAGCAGTGATAGCCTCGATCAGCCCCAGCATTTT. Amino acid sequence: CASSDSLDQPQHF. Full variable domain (outside the CDR3, taken from reference TRBV28 and TRBJ1-5): DVKVTQSSRYLVKRTGEKVFLECVQDMDHENMFWYRQDPGLGLRLIYFSYDVKMKEKGDIPEGYSVSREKKERFSLILESASTNQTSMYLCASSDSLDQPQHFGDGTRLSIL.

V and J are TRBV7-9 and TRBJ1-1, with 7 nucleotides matching TRBD1. J gave up 4 bases and V 5 bases, and 10 bases lay outside the gene matches. The CDR3 length is 15 residues. The germline CDR1 and CDR2 sequences are SEHNR and FQNEAQ (reference sequence). CDR3 DNA sequence: TGTGCCAGCAGCCTCCGGGACAGCCAAACCACTGAAGCTTTCTTT. Residues: CASSLRDSQTTEAFF.

The V and J genes are TRBV4-3 and TRBJ1-1; D may be TRBD1 (6 bases). V was shortened by 4 bases and J by 5 bases, with 20 bases between the two germline ends. Germline V CDR1 and CDR2: LGHNA, YSLEER. The CDR3 runs to 16 residues. CDR3 nucleotide sequence: TGCGCCAGCAGCCCCTTGGGGGCGACCTCGTGGACTGAAGCTTTCTTT. Amino acids: CASSPLGATSWTEAFF.

The V call is TRBV9, the J call TRBJ2-3, with D tentatively TRBD2 (6 bases). The CDR3 loop spans 16 amino acids. CDR1 is SGDLS and CDR2 is YYNGEE in the germline V gene. V gave up 4 bases and J gave up 0 bases, with 15 bases separating them. The CDR3 nucleotides are TGTGCCAGCAGCCTCCGGGGGTGGGAGAGCACAGATACGCAGTATTTT. This translates into CASSLRGWESTDTQYF.

The chain combines TRBV6-6 with TRBJ2-7; D might be TRBD1 or TRBD2, each matching 5 bases. The CDR3 has 12 amino acids. Looked up from germline, CDR1 is MNHNY and CDR2 is SVGAGI (reference sequence). V was cut by 4 bases and J by 6 bases, with 10 bases left in between. The CDR3 DNA reads TGTGCCAGCAGTTCTCCCGGGACCGAGCAGTACTTC. Amino acid sequence: CASSSPGTEQYF.

The genes are TRBV28 and TRBJ1-3; D is perhaps TRBD1 (6 bases). V was trimmed by 6 bases and J by 4 bases, leaving 13 bases between them. Germline V gene sequence: CDR1 MDHEN, CDR2 SYDVKM. The CDR3 consists of 14 residues. CDR3 in DNA: TGTGCCAGCAGCAGGGACATTAGCGGAAACACCATATATTTT. It translates to CASSRDISGNTIYF.

CDR3 protein: CASTRAPGANVLTF. CDR3 DNA sequence: TGTGCCAGCACCAGAGCCCCTGGGGCCAACGTCCTGACTTTC. The gene calls are TRBV11-1 and TRBJ2-6; D gene uncertain. The CDR3 runs 14 residues. Trimming pared 7 bases from V and 2 bases from J, leaving 9 bases between. Germline values: CDR1 SGHAT, CDR2 FQDESV (reference sequence).

This clone was seen a handful of times. This rearrangement joins TRBV29-1 to TRBJ1-5; no firm D call. CDR3 length: 11 amino acids. Per the germline V gene, CDR1 is SQVTM and CDR2 is ANQGSEA. Deletions cut 4 bases from V and 8 bases from J, with 9 bases between. This CDR3 reads CSVGEREPQHF. CDR3 nucleotides: TGCAGCGTTGGAGAGAGGGAGCCCCAGCATTTT. Variable domain in full (rest from reference TRBV29-1 and TRBJ1-5): SAVISQKPSRDICQRGTSLTIQCQVDSQVTMMFWYRQQPGQSLTLIATANQGSEATYESGFVIDKFPISRPNLTFSTLTVSNMSPEDSSIYLCSVGEREPQHFGDGTRLSIL.

This chain uses TRBV7-9 with TRBJ2-1; D not resolved. The CDR3 is 12 amino acids. V lost 3 bases to trimming and J lost 4 bases, with 4 bases between them. Looked up from germline, CDR1 is SEHNR and CDR2 is FQNEAQ (reference sequence). CDR3 in DNA: TGTGCCAGCAGCTTCTATTACAATGAGCAGTTCTTC. This gives the protein CASSFYYNEQFF. Full variable domain (remainder filled in from reference TRBV7-9 and TRBJ2-1): DTGVSQNPRHKITKRGQNVTFRCDPISEHNRLYWYRQTLGQGPEFLTYFQNEAQLEKSRLLSDRFSAERPKGSFSTLEIQRTEQGDSAMYLCASSFYYNEQFFGPGTRLTVL.

The chain is built from TRBV5-1 and TRBJ1-5; D gene ambiguous. CDR1 and CDR2 from the germline V gene are SGHRS and YFSETQ. The CDR3 covers 17 residues. Trimming pared 0 bases from V and 0 bases from J, leaving 13 bases between. In DNA form, the CDR3 reads TGCGCCAGCAGCTTGGGTGGCAGTAGCCATAGCAATCAGCCCCAGCATTTT. It is translated as CASSLGGSSHSNQPQHF.

In this sample, this clone turned up once. V is TRBV19 and J is TRBJ1-5; 7 nucleotides agree with TRBD1. V lost 5 bases and J lost 2; bases outside the gene matches: 12. Germline CDR1 LNHDA, CDR2 SQIVND (reference sequence). The CDR3 covers 17 residues. In nucleotides, the CDR3 is TGTGCCAGTAGTCCAGGGCAAGGGACAGAACGCAATCAGCCCCAGCATTTT. Residues: CASSPGQGTERNQPQHF.

The rearrangement links TRBV7-8 to TRBJ1-5, with a possible D match to TRBD1 (6 bases). V was clipped by 4 bases and J by 1 base, with 11 bases between them. This CDR3 has 15 amino acids. The germline gives CDR1 SGHVS, CDR2 FQNEAQ. The DNA of the CDR3 is TGTGCCAGCAGCTCGCCGGGGGGCAGCAATCAGCCCCAGCATTTT. Translation: CASSSPGGSNQPQHF.

Note on this clone: Other nucleotide sequences from this sample produce the same CDR3. This chain joins TRBV18 and TRBJ1-1, with 7 bases aligning to TRBD1. V lost 3 bases and J lost 4; bases outside the gene matches: 5. This CDR3 is 14 amino acids long. The germline V gene encodes CDR1 KGHSH and CDR2 LQKENI. CDR3 bases: TGTGCCAGCTCACCCGACAGGGTTGGCACTGAAGCTTTCTTT. It codes for CASSPDRVGTEAFF.

As for this clone: Other DNA sequences in the same sample also yield this CDR3. The chain uses TRBV2 and TRBJ1-2; no reliable D call. The CDR3 is made up of 13 amino acids. The germline V and J ends were trimmed by 3 bases and 3 bases, with 8 bases remaining between them. The germline V gene encodes CDR1 SNHLY and CDR2 FYNNEI. This chain's CDR3 is CASSEGGDYGYTF. The CDR3 coding sequence is TGTGCCAGCAGTGAGGGTGGGGACTATGGCTACACCTTC.

In regard to this clone: The sample carries other DNA sequences with the same CDR3. V usage is TRBV20-1 and J usage is TRBJ1-4; no firm D call. Trimming pared 6 bases from V and 8 bases from J, leaving 10 bases between. Germline CDR1 is DFQATT and CDR2 is SNEGSKA (reference sequence). The length of the CDR3 is 11 residues. CDR3 bases: TGCAGTGCGTCCCCTGGGGAAAAACTGTTTTTT. Protein sequence: CSASPGEKLFF.

This rearrangement joins TRBV29-1 to TRBJ2-5; 7 bases are a match to TRBD1. Germline lookup yields CDR1 SQVTM and CDR2 ANQGSEA. This CDR3 is built from 13 residues. The junction had 6 bases not matched to a gene; V was cut back by 6 bases and J by 2 bases. The CDR3 nucleotides read TGCAGCGTGGGGGACAGAGCACAAGAGACCCAGTACTTC. It specifies CSVGDRAQETQYF. The full variable domain, rest sourced from reference TRBV29-1 and TRBJ2-5, is SAVISQKPSRDICQRGTSLTIQCQVDSQVTMMFWYRQQPGQSLTLIATANQGSEATYESGFVIDKFPISRPNLTFSTLTVSNMSPEDSSIYLCSVGDRAQETQYFGPGTRLLVL.

The chain links TRBV7-8 to TRBJ2-7; the match to TRBD1 covers 7 bases. Losses at the gene ends were 5 bases for V and 3 bases for J; bases not matched to a gene: 7. CDR1 SGHVS and CDR2 FQNEAQ come from the germline V gene. This CDR3 region has 14 residues. DNA for the CDR3: TGTGCCAGCAGCCGAACGACAGGGAACTACGAGCAGTACTTC. It codes for CASSRTTGNYEQYF.

The V gene is TRBV6-6, the J gene TRBJ1-1, with unresolved D. The CDR3 sequence is 12 residues long. Germline V gene data show CDR1 as MNHNY and CDR2 as SVGAGI (reference sequence). Between the trimmed V and J ends, which lost 6 bases and 1 base, there was a span of 6 bases. The CDR3 DNA follows: TGTGCCAGCAGGAGGACGAACACTGAAGCTTTCTTT. Translation gives CASRRTNTEAFF.

The rearrangement joins TRBV11-2 to TRBJ2-7, with a weak D call TRBD2 (7 bases). Trimming removed 7 bases from V and 4 bases from J, with 17 bases in between. There are 14 residues in the CDR3. Germline V lookup: CDR1 SGHAT, CDR2 FQNNGV. The CDR3 sequence: CASTLGRGWYEQYF. DNA of the CDR3: TGTGCCAGCACCCTTGGGAGGGGGTGGTACGAGCAGTACTTC.

This clone was seen once. The DNA of the CDR3 is TGTGCCTGGACCGCCTGGGGAGGGGGCTACACCTTC. Translated, it gives CAWTAWGGGYTF. The chain is built from TRBV30 and TRBJ1-2; D is unresolved. Germline V gene lookup returns CDR1 GTSNPN and CDR2 SVGIG (reference sequence). V lost 4 bases and J lost 8, with 14 bases in between. CDR3 length equals 12 residues.